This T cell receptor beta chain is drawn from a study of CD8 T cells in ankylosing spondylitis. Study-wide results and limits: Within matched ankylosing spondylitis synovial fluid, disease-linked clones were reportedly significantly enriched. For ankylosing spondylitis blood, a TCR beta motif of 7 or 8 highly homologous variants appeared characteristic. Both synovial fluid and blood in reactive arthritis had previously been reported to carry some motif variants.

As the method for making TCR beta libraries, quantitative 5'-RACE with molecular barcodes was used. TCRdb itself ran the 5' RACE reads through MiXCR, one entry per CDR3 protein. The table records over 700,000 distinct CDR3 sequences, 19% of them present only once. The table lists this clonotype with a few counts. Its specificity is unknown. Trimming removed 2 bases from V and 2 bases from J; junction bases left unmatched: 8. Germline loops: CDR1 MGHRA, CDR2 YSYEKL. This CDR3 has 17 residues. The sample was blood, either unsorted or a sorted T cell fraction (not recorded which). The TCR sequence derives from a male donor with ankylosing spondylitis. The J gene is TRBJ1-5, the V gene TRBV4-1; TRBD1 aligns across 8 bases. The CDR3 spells CASSQTSTGAGNQPQHF. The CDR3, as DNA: TGCGCCAGCAGCCAAACATCGACAGGGGCGGGCAATCAGCCCCAGCATTTT.